The 8 T cell receptor beta chains reported below all come from one sample, sequenced in a study of early T cells in non-severe SARS-CoV-2 infection. TCRdb independently ran MiXCR on the 5' RACE reads; one entry per CDR3 protein. The sample contains 80,000 to 95,000 distinct CDR3 sequences, 12% to 15% of which appear only once. The specimen was whole blood. Every receptor here comes from an adult who was a healthcare worker with PCR-confirmed SARS-CoV-2 infection or an uninfected control (not recorded which).

This clonotype was seen ten or more times. This chain uses TRBV29-1 with TRBJ2-1; 7 bases agree with TRBD1. Germline V lookup: CDR1 SQVTM, CDR2 ANQGSEA. This CDR3 region has 12 residues. J lost 7 bases, V lost 4 bases, and 4 bases had no gene match. The CDR3 loop is CSVGARGNEQFF. Written as DNA, the CDR3 is TGCAGCGTTGGGGCCAGGGGGAATGAGCAGTTCTTC.

About this clonotype itself: A much larger clonotype is one base distant, so this may be a read error. This chain connects TRBV3-1 to TRBJ1-2; D not certain. Germline V CDR1 and CDR2: LGHDT, YNNKEL (reference sequence). The CDR3 sequence is 13 residues long. Here the CDR3 reads CVSSQDFGYGYTF. The DNA for the CDR3 is TGTGTCAGCAGCCAAGATTTCGGGTATGGCTACACCTTC.

This clonotype showed up just a few times. This sequence joins TRBV7-2 and TRBJ2-4; no clear D gene. The germline V gene encodes CDR1 SGHTA and CDR2 FQGNSA. V lost 3 bases and J 5 bases, leaving 5 bases between the germline ends. This CDR3 is 12 amino acids long. The CDR3 nucleotides read TGTGCCAGCAGCTTTGGACAAAACATTCAGTACTTC. Amino acid sequence: CASSFGQNIQYF.

This chain uses TRBV6-5 with TRBJ2-1, with a possible D match to TRBD1 (5 bases). V gave up 4 bases and J gave up 6 bases, with 10 bases separating them. Germline V gene lookup returns CDR1 MNHEY and CDR2 SVGAGI. The CDR3 covers 13 residues. The CDR3 loop reads CASSLVQGNEQFF. CDR3 coding DNA: TGTGCCAGCAGTTTAGTGCAGGGCAATGAGCAGTTCTTC.

At least ten counts were recorded for this clonotype. The chain employs TRBV24-1 and TRBJ2-3, with TRBD2 matching 8 bases. With V trimmed by 3 bases and J by 4 bases, 11 bases remained unmatched. CDR1 is KGHDR, CDR2 SFDVKD, per germline. The CDR3 consists of 17 residues. The CDR3 loop is CATSDPGGPGGADTQYF. CDR3 nucleotides: TGTGCCACCAGTGATCCCGGGGGCCCCGGGGGGGCAGATACGCAGTATTTT.

J is TRBJ2-1 and V is TRBV6-2 or TRBV6-3; TRBD2 matches 10 bases. CDR1 is MNHEY, CDR2 SVGEGT, per germline. The CDR3 covers 15 residues. Losses at the gene ends were 2 bases for V and 7 bases for J; bases not matched to a gene: 5. The CDR3 loop is CASSYPRTSGNEQFF. DNA for the CDR3: TGTGCCAGCAGTTACCCCAGGACTAGCGGTAATGAGCAGTTCTTC.

J is TRBJ1-1 and V is TRBV6-2 or TRBV6-3, with 9 bases lining up with TRBD1. CDR1 and CDR2 (germline): MNHEY, SVGEGT. Trimming at V came to 7 bases and at J to 1 base, leaving 4 bases not matched to a gene. CDR3 size: 14 residues. The CDR3 spells CASKRTGANTEAFF. CDR3 DNA: TGTGCCAGCAAAAGGACAGGGGCGAACACTGAAGCTTTCTTT.

J is TRBJ1-2 and V is TRBV10-3, with D uncertain. The V end lost 0 bases, the J end lost 6 bases, and 8 bases lay between the germline ends. The CDR3 covers 13 residues. CDR1 and CDR2 from the germline V gene are ENHRY and SYGVKD. CDR3 loop: CAISESSGDGYTF. The CDR3, as DNA: TGTGCCATCAGTGAGTCGAGCGGGGATGGCTACACCTTC.